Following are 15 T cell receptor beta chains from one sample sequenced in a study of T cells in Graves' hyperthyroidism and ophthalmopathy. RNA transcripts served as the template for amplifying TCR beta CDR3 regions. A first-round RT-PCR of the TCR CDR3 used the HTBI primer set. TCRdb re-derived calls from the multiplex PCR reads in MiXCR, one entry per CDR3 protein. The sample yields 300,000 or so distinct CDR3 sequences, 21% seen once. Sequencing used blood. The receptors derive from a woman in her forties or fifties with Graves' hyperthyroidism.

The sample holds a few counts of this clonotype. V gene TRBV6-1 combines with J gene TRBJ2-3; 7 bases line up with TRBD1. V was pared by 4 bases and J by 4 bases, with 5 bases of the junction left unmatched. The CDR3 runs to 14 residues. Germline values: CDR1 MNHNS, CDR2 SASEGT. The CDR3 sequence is CASSGQGAADTQYF. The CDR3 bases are TGTGCCAGCAGTGGACAGGGTGCAGCAGATACGCAGTATTTT.

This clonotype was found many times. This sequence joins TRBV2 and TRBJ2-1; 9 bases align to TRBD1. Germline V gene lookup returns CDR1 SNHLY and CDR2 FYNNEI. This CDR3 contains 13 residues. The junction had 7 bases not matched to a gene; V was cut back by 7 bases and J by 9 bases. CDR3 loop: CASIDRGEGEQFF. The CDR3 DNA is TGTGCCAGCATCGACAGGGGGGAGGGTGAGCAGTTCTTC.

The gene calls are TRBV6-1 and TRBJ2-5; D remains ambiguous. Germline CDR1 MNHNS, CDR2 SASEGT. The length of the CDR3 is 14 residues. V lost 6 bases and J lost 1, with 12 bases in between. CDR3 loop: CASSLSRTQETQYF. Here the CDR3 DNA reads TGTGCCAGCAGCCTTTCAAGGACCCAAGAGACCCAGTACTTC.

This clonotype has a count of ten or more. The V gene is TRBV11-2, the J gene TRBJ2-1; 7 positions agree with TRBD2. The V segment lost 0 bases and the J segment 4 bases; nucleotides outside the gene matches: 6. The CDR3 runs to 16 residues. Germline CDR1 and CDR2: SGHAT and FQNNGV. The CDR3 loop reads CASSLDPPSGYNEQFF. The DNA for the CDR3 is TGTGCCAGCAGCTTAGATCCGCCTAGCGGATACAATGAGCAGTTCTTC.

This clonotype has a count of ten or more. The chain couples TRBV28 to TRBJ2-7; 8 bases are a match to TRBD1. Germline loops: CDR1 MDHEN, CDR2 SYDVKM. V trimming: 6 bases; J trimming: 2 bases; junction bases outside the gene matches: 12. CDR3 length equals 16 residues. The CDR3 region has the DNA TGTGCCAGCAGACTAAGATCCGGACAGGGCGCCTACGAGCAGTACTTC. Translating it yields CASRLRSGQGAYEQYF. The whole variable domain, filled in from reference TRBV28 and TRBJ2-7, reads DVKVTQSSRYLVKRTGEKVFLECVQDMDHENMFWYRQDPGLGLRLIYFSYDVKMKEKGDIPEGYSVSREKKERFSLILESASTNQTSMYLCASRLRSGQGAYEQYFGPGTRLTVT.

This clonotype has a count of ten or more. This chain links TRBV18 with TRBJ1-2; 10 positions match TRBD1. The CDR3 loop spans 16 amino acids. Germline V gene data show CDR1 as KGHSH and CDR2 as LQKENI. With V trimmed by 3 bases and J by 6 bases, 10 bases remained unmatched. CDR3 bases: TGTGCCAGCTCACCGCCCGGGACAGGGGTTGTGAATGGCTACACCTTC. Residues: CASSPPGTGVVNGYTF.

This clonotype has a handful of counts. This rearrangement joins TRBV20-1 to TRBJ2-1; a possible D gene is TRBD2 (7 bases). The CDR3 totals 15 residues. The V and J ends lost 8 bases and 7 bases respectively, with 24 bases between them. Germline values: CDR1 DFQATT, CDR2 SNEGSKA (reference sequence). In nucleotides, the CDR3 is TGCAGTTGCTGGGGGGCGGGAGAGGGCCGGAATGAGCAGTTCTTC. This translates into CSCWGAGEGRNEQFF.

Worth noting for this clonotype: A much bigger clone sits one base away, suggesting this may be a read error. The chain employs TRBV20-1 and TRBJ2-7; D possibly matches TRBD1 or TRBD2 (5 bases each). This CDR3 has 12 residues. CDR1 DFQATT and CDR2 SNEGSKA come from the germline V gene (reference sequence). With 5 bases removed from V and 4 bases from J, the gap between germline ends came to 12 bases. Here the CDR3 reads CSAGASQYEQYF. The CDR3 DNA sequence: TGCAGTGCTGGGGCTAGCCAGTACGAGCAGTACTTC.

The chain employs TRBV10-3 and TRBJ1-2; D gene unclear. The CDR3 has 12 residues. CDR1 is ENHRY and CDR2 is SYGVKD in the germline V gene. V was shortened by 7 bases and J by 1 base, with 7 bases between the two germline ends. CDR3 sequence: CAITGDNYGYTF. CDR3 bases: TGTGCCATCACTGGGGATAACTATGGCTACACCTTC.

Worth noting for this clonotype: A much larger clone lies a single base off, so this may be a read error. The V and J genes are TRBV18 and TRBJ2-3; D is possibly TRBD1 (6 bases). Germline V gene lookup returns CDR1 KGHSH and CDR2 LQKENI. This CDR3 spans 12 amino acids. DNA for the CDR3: TGTGCCAGCTCAGGGGGCCAAGATACGCGGTATTTT. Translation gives CASSGGQDTRYF. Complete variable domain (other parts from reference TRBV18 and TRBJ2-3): NAGVMQNPRHLVRRRGQEARLRCSPMKGHSHVYWYRQLPEEGLKFMVYLQKENIIDESGMPKERFSAEFPKEGPSILRIQQVVRGDSAAYFCASSGGQDTRYFGPGTRLTVL.

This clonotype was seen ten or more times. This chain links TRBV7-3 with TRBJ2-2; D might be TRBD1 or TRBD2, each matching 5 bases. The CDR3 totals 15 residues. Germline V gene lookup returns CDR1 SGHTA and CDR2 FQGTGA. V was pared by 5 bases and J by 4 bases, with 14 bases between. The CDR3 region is CASSPKGRVTGELFF. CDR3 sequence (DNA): TGTGCCAGCAGCCCGAAGGGGCGGGTCACCGGGGAGCTGTTTTTT.

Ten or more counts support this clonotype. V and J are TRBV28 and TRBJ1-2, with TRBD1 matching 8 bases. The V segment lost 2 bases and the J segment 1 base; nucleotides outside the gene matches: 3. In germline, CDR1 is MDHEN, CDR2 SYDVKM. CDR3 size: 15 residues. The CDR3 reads CASSLPDRVNYGYTF. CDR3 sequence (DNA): TGTGCCAGCAGTTTACCGGACAGGGTTAACTATGGCTACACCTTC.

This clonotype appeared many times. As DNA, the CDR3 is TGTGCCAGTATCCGGGACAGGGCGTTGAGGGGCAATCAGCCCCAGCATTTT. Amino acids: CASIRDRALRGNQPQHF. The chain joins TRBV28 to TRBJ1-5; 9 bases line up with TRBD1. V shed 9 bases and J 2 bases; nucleotides not matched to a gene: 14. The CDR3 loop spans 17 amino acids. The V gene's germline CDR1 is MDHEN and CDR2 SYDVKM.

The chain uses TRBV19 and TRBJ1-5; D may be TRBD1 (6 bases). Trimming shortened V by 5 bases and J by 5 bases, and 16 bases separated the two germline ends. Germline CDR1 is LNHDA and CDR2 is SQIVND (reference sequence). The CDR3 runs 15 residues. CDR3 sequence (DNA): TGTGCCAGTAGTCCTACAGGGCTCAAGGATCAGCCCCAGCATTTT. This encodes CASSPTGLKDQPQHF.

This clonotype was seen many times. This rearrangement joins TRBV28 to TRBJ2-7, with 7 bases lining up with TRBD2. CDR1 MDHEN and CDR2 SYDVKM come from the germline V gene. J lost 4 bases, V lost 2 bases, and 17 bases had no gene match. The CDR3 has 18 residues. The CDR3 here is CASSLSFRKGTTSYEQYF. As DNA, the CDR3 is TGTGCCAGCAGTTTAAGTTTCCGTAAAGGGACTACCTCTTACGAGCAGTACTTC.